The clone carrying this T cell receptor (beta chain) was observed a few times. The data derive from a study of T-cell memory formation after mild COVID-19. Germline CDR1 MNHEY, CDR2 SMNVEV (reference sequence). With 2 bases removed from V and 2 bases from J, the gap between germline ends came to 13 bases. This CDR3 is 15 amino acids long. TCRdb re-analysed the 5' RACE reads in MiXCR, keeping a single row per CDR3 protein. Of about 620,000 distinct CDR3 sequences listed, about 20% are singletons. The clonotype was recovered from an adult woman who had mild COVID-19 (a few samples of this study predate the infection). Cell type and time point are not known. Sequences were obtained from PBMCs or a T cell subset sorted from them (not recorded which). V gene TRBV27 combines with J gene TRBJ2-7, with D tentatively TRBD2 (6 bases). CDR3 loop: CASSLRAGYAYEQYF. CDR3 DNA sequence: TGTGCCAGCAGTTTAAGGGCGGGATACGCCTACGAGCAGTACTTC.